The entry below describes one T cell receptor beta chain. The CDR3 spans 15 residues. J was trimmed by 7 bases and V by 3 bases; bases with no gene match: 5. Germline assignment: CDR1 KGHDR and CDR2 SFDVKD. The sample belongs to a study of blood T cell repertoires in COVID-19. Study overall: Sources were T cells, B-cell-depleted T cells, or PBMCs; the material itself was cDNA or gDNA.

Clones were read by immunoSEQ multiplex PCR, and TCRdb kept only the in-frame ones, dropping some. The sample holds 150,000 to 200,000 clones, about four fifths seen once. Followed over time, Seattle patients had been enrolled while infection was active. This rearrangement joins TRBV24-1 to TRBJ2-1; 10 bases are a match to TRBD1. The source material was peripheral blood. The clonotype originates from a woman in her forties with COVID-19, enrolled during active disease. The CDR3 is CATSDPGTGVNEQFF. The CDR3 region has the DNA TGTGCCACCAGTGATCCCGGGACAGGGGTGAATGAGCAGTTCTTC.